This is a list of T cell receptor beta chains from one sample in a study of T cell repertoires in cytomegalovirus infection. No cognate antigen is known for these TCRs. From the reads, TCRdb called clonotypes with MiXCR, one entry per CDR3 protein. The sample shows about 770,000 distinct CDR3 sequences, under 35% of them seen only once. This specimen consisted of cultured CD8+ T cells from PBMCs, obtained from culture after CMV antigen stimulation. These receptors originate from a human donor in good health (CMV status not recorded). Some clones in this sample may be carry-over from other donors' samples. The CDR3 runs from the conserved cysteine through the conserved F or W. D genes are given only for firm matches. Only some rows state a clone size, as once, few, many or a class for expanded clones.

CASIQKMGGAEAFF	TGCGCCAGCATCCAGAAGATGGGTGGGGCTGAAGCTTTCTTT	TRBV10-2	-	-	TRBJ1-1
CASGSPGTVNQPQHF	TGTGCTAGTGGTTCCCCCGGGACAGTCAATCAGCCCCAGCATTTT	TRBV12-5	TRBD1	many	TRBJ1-5
CASGFANTGELFF	TGTGCCAGCGGATTCGCGAACACCGGGGAGCTGTTTTTT	TRBV27	-	few	TRBJ2-2
CASRTYTQYF	TGTGCCAGCAGGACCTATACGCAGTATTTT	TRBV28	-	-	TRBJ2-3
CSADLAGSNTGELFF	TGCAGTGCTGACCTAGCGGGGTCGAACACCGGGGAGCTGTTTTTT	TRBV20-1	TRBD2	few	TRBJ2-2
CASLEGGYTF	TGTGCCAGTCTCGAGGGGGGCTACACCTTC	TRBV12-3/TRBV12-4	-	-	TRBJ1-2
CASSYKRGAGEKLFF	TGTGCCAGCAGTTACAAGAGGGGCGCCGGGGAAAAACTGTTTTTT	TRBV6-6	-	-	TRBJ1-4
CASSPGQGAPDTGELFF	TGTGCCAGCAGCCCGGGACAGGGGGCGCCGGACACCGGGGAGCTGTTTTTT	TRBV12-3/TRBV12-4	TRBD1	-	TRBJ2-2
CSARSEGTSEPYQETQYF	TGCAGTGCTAGAAGCGAAGGGACTAGCGAGCCGTACCAAGAGACCCAGTACTTC	TRBV20-1	TRBD2	few	TRBJ2-5
CASSFLGGARNSPLHF	TGTGCCAGCAGCTTCCTAGGGGGGGCGCGGAATTCACCCCTCCACTTT	TRBV5-4	-	-	TRBJ1-6
CASSPTATGELFF	TGTGCCAGCAGTCCAACGGCGACCGGGGAGCTGTTTTTT	TRBV7-9	-	many	TRBJ2-2
CASSLNAGGYSNEQFF	TGTGCCAGCAGCTTAAACGCGGGGGGGTACAGCAATGAGCAGTTCTTC	TRBV7-2	TRBD2	many	TRBJ2-1
CASSLWETEAFF	TGTGCCAGCAGCTTATGGGAGACTGAAGCTTTCTTT	TRBV7-2	-	many	TRBJ1-1
CASSWDRLTDTQYF	TGCGCCAGCAGCTGGGACAGGTTGACAGATACGCAGTATTTT	TRBV4-3	TRBD1	few	TRBJ2-3
CASSLDPGQEQPQHF	TGTGCCAGCAGCTTGGACCCCGGGCAGGAACAGCCCCAGCATTTT	TRBV5-6	-	-	TRBJ1-5
CASSLDSRRGNQPQHF	TGTGCCAGCAGCTTAGATTCCAGGCGTGGAAATCAGCCCCAGCATTTT	TRBV7-2	-	many	TRBJ1-5
CASRSGQGGQPQHF	TGTGCCAGCAGATCGGGACAGGGTGGACAGCCCCAGCATTTT	TRBV12-3/TRBV12-4	TRBD1	few	TRBJ1-5
CATSDLGTHRRLAGGMYNEQFF	TGTGCCACCAGTGATTTGGGGACCCACCGCCGTTTAGCGGGGGGAATGTACAATGAGCAGTTCTTC	TRBV24-1	TRBD2	few	TRBJ2-1
CASGFTSDSPNTEAFF	TGTGCTAGTGGTTTTACTTCGGACAGCCCTAACACTGAAGCTTTCTTT	TRBV12-5	-	-	TRBJ1-1
CASSYYTGTGYSGYTF	TGTGCCAGCAGTTACTACACCGGGACAGGGTATTCTGGCTACACCTTC	TRBV6-5	TRBD1	-	TRBJ1-2
CASSPNGQLTDTQYF	TGTGCCAGCAGCCCGAATGGACAACTCACAGATACGCAGTATTTT	TRBV7-6	-	many	TRBJ2-3
CASSHGQGLISYEQYF	TGCGCCAGCAGCCATGGACAGGGGCTAATCTCCTACGAGCAGTACTTC	TRBV4-1	TRBD1	few	TRBJ2-7
CASSPTGPGANVLTF	TGTGCCAGCAGCCCGACAGGGCCTGGGGCCAACGTCCTGACTTTC	TRBV11-1	TRBD1	few	TRBJ2-6
CATSDLTGHLTGELFF	TGTGCCACCAGTGATTTGACGGGACACCTAACCGGGGAGCTGTTTTTT	TRBV24-1	-	-	TRBJ2-2
CATLHVAGEETQYF	TGTGCCACCCTTCACGTGGCGGGTGAAGAGACCCAGTACTTC	TRBV6-2/TRBV6-3	-	-	TRBJ2-5
CASSLGSLRGDLFF	TGTGCCAGCAGCTTAGGGAGTCTGCGGGGCGATCTGTTCTTC	TRBV7-6	-	many	TRBJ2-1
CASSLVRDTDTQYF	TGTGCCAGCAGCTTAGTACGGGACACAGATACGCAGTATTTT	TRBV7-3	-	-	TRBJ2-3
CASSLLPGQGPNSPLHF	TGTGCCAGCAGCTTACTCCCGGGACAGGGTCCGAATTCACCCCTCCACTTT	TRBV7-9	TRBD1	few	TRBJ1-6
CSARDSTRGEKAFF	TGCAGTGCTAGAGATTCAACAAGGGGGGAGAAAGCTTTCTTT	TRBV20-1	-	-	TRBJ1-1
CASSLDGGPYEQYF	TGTGCCAGCAGCTTAGACGGCGGACCCTACGAGCAGTACTTC	TRBV7-6	-	many	TRBJ2-7
CASSTIFTGSSYEQYF	TGTGCCAGCAGTACCATTTTTACGGGCAGCTCCTACGAGCAGTACTTC	TRBV27	-	few	TRBJ2-7
CATAVGTNTGELFF	TGTGCCACCGCGGTGGGGACGAACACCGGGGAGCTGTTTTTT	TRBV6-2/TRBV6-3	-	few	TRBJ2-2
CASSQDSQGRYEQYF	TGCGCCAGCAGCCAAGATAGCCAGGGGCGATACGAGCAGTACTTC	TRBV4-1	-	-	TRBJ2-7
CASSLGATSYNEQFF	TGTGCCAGCAGCTTAGGGGCTACGTCCTACAATGAGCAGTTCTTC	TRBV7-3	-	many	TRBJ2-1
CASSVEGGGHNEKQFF	TGTGCCAGCAGCGTAGAGGGCGGGGGCCACAATGAGAAGCAGTTCTTC	TRBV9	-	-	TRBJ2-1
CASSLPLATPQDTQYF	TGTGCCAGCAGCTTACCGCTAGCTACGCCACAGGATACGCAGTATTTT	TRBV7-2	-	many	TRBJ2-3